This section outlines one T cell receptor (beta chain) sequence together with its context. Antigen: not known. What made the TCR beta cDNA was 5'RACE template switching with UMIs. TCRdb re-called the 5' RACE reads, yielding one record per CDR3 amino acid sequence without DNA. Recorded for this sample: 350,000 to 450,000 distinct CDR3 sequences. This entry comes from a study of T cells expressing NK-cell markers. General study points: Roughly six of the donors carried dominant NKG2C+ clonotypes that took up roughly 1.0-7.5% of their CD8+ T cells. Researchers report these clonotypes also headed the CD3+CD56-NKG2C+ fraction in a handful of donors.

The CDR3 has 14 residues. CDR1 MNHNS and CDR2 SASEGT come from the germline V gene. Sequencing was performed on blood T cells: a sorted CD56 or NKG2C T cell subset, CD4+ or CD8+ T cells, or bulk PBMC T cells (not recorded which). This TCR was sampled from a man aged 18-69 years in good health. The chain employs TRBV6-1 and TRBJ1-1; TCRdb indicates TRBD1, and absent DNA this call remains unverified. The CDR3 sequence is CASREGQINTEAFF.